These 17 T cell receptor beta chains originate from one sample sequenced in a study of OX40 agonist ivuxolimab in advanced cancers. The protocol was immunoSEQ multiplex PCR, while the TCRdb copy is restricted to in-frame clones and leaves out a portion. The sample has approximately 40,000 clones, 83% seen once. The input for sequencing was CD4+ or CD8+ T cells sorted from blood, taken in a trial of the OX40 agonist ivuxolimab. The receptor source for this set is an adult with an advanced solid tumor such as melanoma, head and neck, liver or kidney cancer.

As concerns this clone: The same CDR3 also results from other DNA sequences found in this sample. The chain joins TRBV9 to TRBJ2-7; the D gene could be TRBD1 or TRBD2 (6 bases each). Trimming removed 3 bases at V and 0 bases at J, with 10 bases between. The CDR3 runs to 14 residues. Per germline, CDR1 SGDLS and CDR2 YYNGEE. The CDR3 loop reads CASSAGGPSYEQYF. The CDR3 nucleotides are TGTGCCAGCAGCGCCGGGGGCCCCTCCTACGAGCAGTACTTC.

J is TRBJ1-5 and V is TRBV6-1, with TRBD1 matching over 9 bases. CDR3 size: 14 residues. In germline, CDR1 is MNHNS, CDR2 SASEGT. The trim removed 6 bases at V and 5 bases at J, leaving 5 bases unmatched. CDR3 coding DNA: TGTGCCAGCAGATGGGGACAGGGTGATCAGCCCCAGCATTTT. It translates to CASRWGQGDQPQHF.

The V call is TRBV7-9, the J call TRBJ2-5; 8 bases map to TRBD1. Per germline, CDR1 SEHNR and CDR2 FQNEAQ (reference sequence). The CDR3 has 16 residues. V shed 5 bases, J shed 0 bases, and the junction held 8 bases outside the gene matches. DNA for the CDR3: TGTGCCAGCAGCCCCCGGACAGGGACGGACCAAGAGACCCAGTACTTC. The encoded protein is CASSPRTGTDQETQYF.

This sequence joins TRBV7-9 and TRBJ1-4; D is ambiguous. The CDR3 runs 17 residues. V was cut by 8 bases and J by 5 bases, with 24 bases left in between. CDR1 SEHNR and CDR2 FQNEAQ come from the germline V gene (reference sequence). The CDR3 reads CASLPLGKLEGNEKLFF. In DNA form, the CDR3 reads TGTGCCAGCCTCCCTTTGGGAAAATTGGAGGGAAATGAAAAACTGTTTTTT.

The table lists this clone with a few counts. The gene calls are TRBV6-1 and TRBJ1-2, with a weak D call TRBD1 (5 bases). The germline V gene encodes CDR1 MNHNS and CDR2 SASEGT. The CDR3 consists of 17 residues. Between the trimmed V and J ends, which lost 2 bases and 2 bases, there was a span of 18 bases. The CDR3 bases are TGTGCCAGCAGTGAACACCTGGCAGGGATGGACAACTATGGCTACACCTTC. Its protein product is CASSEHLAGMDNYGYTF.

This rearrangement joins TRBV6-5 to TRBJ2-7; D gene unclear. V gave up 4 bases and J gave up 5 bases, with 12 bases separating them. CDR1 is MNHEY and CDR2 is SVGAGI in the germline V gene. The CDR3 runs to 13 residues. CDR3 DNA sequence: TGTGCCAGCAGTTCTCCCCCTGAGGACGAGCAGTACTTC. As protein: CASSSPPEDEQYF.

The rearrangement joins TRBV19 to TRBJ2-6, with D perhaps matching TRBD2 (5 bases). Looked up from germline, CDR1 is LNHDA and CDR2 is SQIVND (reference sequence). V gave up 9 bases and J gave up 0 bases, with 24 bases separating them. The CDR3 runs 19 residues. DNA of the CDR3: TGTGCCAGCCGAGGACCCCGGACTGGCGAATCCTCTGGGGCCAACGTCCTGACTTTC. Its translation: CASRGPRTGESSGANVLTF.

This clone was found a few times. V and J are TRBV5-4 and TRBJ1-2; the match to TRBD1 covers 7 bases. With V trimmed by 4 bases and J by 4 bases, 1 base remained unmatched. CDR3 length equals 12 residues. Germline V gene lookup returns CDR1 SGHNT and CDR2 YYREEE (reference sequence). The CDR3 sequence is CASSPGGYGYTF. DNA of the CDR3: TGTGCCAGCAGCCCAGGGGGCTATGGCTACACCTTC.

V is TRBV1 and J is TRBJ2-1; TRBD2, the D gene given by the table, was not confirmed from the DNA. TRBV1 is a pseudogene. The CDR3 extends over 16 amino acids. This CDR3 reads CTSSQPTSGASNEQFF. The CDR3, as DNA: TGCACCAGCAGCCAACCGACTAGCGGTGCCTCCAATGAGCAGTTCTTC.

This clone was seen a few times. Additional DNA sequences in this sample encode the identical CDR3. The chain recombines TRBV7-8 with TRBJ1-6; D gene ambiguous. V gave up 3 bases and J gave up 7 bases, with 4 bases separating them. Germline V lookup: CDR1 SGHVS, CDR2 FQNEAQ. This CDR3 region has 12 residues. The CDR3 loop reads CASSFGNSPLHF. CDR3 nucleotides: TGTGCCAGCAGCTTCGGAAATTCACCCCTCCACTTT.

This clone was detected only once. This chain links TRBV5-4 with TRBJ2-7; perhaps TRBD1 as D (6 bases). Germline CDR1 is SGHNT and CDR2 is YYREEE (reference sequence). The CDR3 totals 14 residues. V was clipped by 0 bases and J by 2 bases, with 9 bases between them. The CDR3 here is CASSLEAGAYEQYF. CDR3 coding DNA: TGTGCCAGCAGCTTGGAAGCAGGGGCCTACGAGCAGTACTTC.

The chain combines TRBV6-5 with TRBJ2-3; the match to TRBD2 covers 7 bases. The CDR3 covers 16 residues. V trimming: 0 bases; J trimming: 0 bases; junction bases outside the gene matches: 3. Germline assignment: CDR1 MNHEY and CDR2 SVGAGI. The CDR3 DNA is TGTGCCAGCAGTTACTCGGGACTAACAAGCACAGATACGCAGTATTTT. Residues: CASSYSGLTSTDTQYF.

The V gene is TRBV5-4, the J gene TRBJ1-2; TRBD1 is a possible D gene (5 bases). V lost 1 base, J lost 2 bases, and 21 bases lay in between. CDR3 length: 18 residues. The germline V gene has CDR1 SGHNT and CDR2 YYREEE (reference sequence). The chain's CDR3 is CASSLREGRDVANYGYTF. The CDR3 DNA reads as TGTGCCAGCAGCTTGAGGGAGGGCAGGGATGTCGCCAACTATGGCTACACCTTC.

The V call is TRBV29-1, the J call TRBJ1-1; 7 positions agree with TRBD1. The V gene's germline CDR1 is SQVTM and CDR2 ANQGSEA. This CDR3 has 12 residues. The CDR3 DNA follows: TGCAGGGGGGACAGAATGAACACTGAAGCTTTCTTT. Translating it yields CRGDRMNTEAFF.

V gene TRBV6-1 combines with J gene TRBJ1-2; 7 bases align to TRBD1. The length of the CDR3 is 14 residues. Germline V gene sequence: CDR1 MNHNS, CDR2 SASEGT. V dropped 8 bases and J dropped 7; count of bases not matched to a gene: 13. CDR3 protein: CASEDYRGQLGYTF. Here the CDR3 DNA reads TGTGCCAGCGAAGATTATAGGGGGCAGCTTGGCTACACCTTC.

CDR3 protein: CATQLERGYEQYF. The CDR3 coding sequence is TGTGCCACCCAGTTAGAAAGGGGTTACGAGCAGTACTTC. V gene TRBV6-5 combines with J gene TRBJ2-7; D perhaps matches TRBD1 (5 bases). The CDR3 sequence is 13 residues long. Germline CDR1 is MNHEY and CDR2 is SVGAGI. The ends were cut back, 10 bases at V and 4 bases at J, with 17 bases in the middle.

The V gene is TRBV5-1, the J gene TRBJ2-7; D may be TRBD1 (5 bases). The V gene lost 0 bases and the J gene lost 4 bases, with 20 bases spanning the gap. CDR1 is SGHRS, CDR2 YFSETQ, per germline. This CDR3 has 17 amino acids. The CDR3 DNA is TGCGCCAGCAGCTTGGGGATTACAGGCCCCGTTGGGTACGAGCAGTACTTC. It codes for CASSLGITGPVGYEQYF.